This TCR beta chain was documented in a study of blood T cell repertoires in COVID-19. The CDR3 has 15 residues. From germline, CDR1 is MNHEY and CDR2 SVGEGT. The ends were cut back, 5 bases at V and 5 bases at J, with 18 bases in the middle. This table comes from immunoSEQ multiplex PCR, and its TCRdb copy is limited to in-frame clones, with some not included. This sample has about 39,000 clones, with 75% to 90% found just once. The J gene is TRBJ1-2, the V gene TRBV6-2 or TRBV6-3, with D tentatively TRBD1 (6 bases). The sequence was obtained from a man aged 55 to 70 with acute or convalescent COVID-19. Sequencing used peripheral blood. This chain's CDR3 is CASSRTGGPSYGYTF. The CDR3 DNA sequence: TGTGCCAGCAGTCGGACGGGGGGCCCTAGTTATGGCTACACCTTC.